The clone carrying this TCR beta chain was picked up a small number of times. The data derive from a study of T cells after yellow fever vaccination. TCRdb re-analysed the 5' RACE reads in MiXCR, keeping a single row per CDR3 protein. The sample carries more than 350,000 distinct CDR3 sequences, roughly 11% recorded once. CDR1 is SGHRS and CDR2 is YFSETQ in the germline V gene. The J segment lost 4 bases and the V segment lost 4 bases, leaving 7 bases of the junction unmatched. The CDR3 consists of 15 residues. The sequence came from a man between 18 and 35 years old who received the YFV17D yellow fever vaccine. V gene TRBV5-1 combines with J gene TRBJ1-1; 10 nucleotides match TRBD1. Sample: PBMCs, taken on the day of the first yellow fever vaccination. Here the CDR3 DNA reads TGCGCCAGCAGCCGACGACAGGGGGCGGCCACTGAAGCTTTCTTT. Amino acid sequence: CASSRRQGAATEAFF.